The entry below describes one T cell receptor (beta chain). Followed longitudinally, the Seattle patients had been enrolled during active infection. Trimming took 3 bases from V and 9 from J, leaving 15 bases between them. The CDR3 sequence is 14 residues long. Looked up from germline, CDR1 is MRHNA and CDR2 is SNTAGT. These data originate in a study of blood T cell repertoires in COVID-19. Study details: Acute-phase and convalescent COVID-19 samples originated in the United States, Italy and Spain. From T cells, B-cell-depleted T cells, or PBMCs came the material, which was cDNA or gDNA.

The data were produced by immunoSEQ multiplex PCR, yet TCRdb's version contains in-frame clones alone and is incomplete. The sample consists of 65,000 or so clones, approximately 88% of them appearing once. Sequencing input: peripheral blood. The source is a man younger than 40 with COVID-19, enrolled during active disease. The rearrangement links TRBV6-4 to TRBJ2-1; possibly TRBD2 for D (5 bases). The CDR3: CASSEFLAGSEQFF. Here the CDR3 DNA reads TGTGCCAGCAGTGAATTTTTAGCTGGGAGTGAGCAGTTCTTC.